This T cell receptor beta chain derives from a study of blood T cells in healthy people across ages. A second about 6 to 12 cycle PCR used barcoded and J-beta primers. There were at least 2.5 million CDR3-containing paired-end reads obtained from each sample. TCRdb re-called the 5' RACE reads with MiXCR, one entry per CDR3 protein. The repertoire holds 800,000 or so distinct CDR3 sequences, with approximately 25% as singletons. Germline CDR1 is MNHEY and CDR2 is SVGAGI. This CDR3 contains 14 residues. Losses at the gene ends were 6 bases for V and 2 bases for J; bases not matched to a gene: 5. This clonotype was found a few times. These same records also appear under a second study, on T cells of mothers and their children.

This chain uses TRBV6-5 with TRBJ2-7; 9 bases are shared with TRBD1. This receptor was obtained from a boy aged 5-17 years in good health. Sequencing input: blood. Here the CDR3 reads CASSRDRDAYEQYF. The CDR3 bases are TGTGCCAGCAGCCGGGACAGGGACGCCTACGAGCAGTACTTC.